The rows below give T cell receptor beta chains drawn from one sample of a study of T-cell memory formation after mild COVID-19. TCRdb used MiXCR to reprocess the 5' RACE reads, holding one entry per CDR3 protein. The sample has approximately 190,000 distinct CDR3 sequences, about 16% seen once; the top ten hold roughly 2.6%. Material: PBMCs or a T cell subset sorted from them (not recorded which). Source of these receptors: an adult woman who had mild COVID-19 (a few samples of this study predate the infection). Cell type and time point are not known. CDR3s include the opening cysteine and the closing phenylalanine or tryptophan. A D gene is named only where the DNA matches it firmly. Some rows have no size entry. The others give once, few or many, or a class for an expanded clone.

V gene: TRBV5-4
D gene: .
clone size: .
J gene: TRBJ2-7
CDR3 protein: CASSKGHSYEQYF
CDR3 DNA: TGTGCCAGCAGCAAGGGACACTCCTACGAGCAGTACTTC

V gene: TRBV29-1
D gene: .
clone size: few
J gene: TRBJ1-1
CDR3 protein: CSGRRDATEAFF
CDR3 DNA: TGCAGCGGTCGCAGGGACGCCACTGAAGCTTTCTTT

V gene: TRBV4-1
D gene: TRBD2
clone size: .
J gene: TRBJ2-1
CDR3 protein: CASSFGSGVDGHNEQFF
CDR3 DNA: TGCGCCAGCAGCTTTGGTAGCGGGGTAGATGGGCACAATGAGCAGTTCTTC

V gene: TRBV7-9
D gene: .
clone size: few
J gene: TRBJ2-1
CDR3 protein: CASSSLVGDNEQFF
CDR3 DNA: TGTGCCAGCAGCTCCCTAGTCGGGGACAATGAGCAGTTCTTC

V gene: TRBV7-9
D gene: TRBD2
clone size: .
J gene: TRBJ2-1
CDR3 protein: CASSLDSGGSWYNEQFF
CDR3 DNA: TGTGCCAGCAGCTTAGATAGCGGGGGGTCCTGGTACAATGAGCAGTTCTTC

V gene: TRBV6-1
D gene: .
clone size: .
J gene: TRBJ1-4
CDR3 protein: CASSEGRESGNEKLFF
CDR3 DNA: TGTGCCAGCAGTGAAGGCAGGGAGTCGGGGAATGAAAAACTGTTTTTT

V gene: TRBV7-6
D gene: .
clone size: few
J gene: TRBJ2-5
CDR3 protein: CASTAPLDYQETQYF
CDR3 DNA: TGTGCCAGCACCGCCCCTTTGGATTACCAAGAGACCCAGTACTTC

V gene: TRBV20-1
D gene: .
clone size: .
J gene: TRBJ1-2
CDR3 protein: CSARGTGRSYGYTF
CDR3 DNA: TGCAGTGCTAGAGGCACAGGGAGGAGCTATGGCTACACCTTC

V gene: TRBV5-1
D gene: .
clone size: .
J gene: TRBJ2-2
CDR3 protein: CASSVSNTGELFF
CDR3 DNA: TGCGCCAGCAGCGTTTCGAACACCGGGGAGCTGTTTTTT

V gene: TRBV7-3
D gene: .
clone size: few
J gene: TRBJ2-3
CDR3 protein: CASSPGEPSTDTQYF
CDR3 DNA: TGTGCCAGCAGCCCGGGGGAACCCAGCACAGATACGCAGTATTTT

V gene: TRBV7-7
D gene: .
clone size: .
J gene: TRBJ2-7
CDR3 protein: CASSLAVLGYEQYF
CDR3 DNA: TGTGCCAGCAGCTTAGCCGTTTTGGGGTACGAGCAGTACTTC

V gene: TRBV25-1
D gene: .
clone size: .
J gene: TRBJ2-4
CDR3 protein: CASGAAKNIQYF
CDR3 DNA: TGTGCCAGCGGGGCAGCCAAAAACATTCAGTACTTC

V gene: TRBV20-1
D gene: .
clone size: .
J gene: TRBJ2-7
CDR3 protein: CSASEQYF
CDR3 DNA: TGCAGTGCTAGCGAGCAGTACTTC

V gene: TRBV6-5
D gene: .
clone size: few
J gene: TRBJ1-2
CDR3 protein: CASTPGGVRGYTF
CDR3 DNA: TGTGCCAGCACCCCAGGAGGGGTCAGGGGCTACACCTTC

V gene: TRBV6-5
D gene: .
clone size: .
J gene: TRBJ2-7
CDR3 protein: CASSADTGRYEQYF
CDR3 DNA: TGTGCCAGCAGCGCGGACACAGGACGCTACGAGCAGTACTTC

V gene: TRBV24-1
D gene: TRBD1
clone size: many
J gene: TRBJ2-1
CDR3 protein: CATRPGTDYYNEQFF
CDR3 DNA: TGTGCCACCCGTCCCGGGACAGACTATTACAATGAGCAGTTCTTC

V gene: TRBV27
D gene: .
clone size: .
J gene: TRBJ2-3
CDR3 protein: CASREDSTDTQYF
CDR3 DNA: TGTGCCAGCCGCGAAGACAGCACAGATACGCAGTATTTT

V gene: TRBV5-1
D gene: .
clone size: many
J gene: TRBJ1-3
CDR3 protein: CAWWGAGARSGNTIYF
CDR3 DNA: TGCGCCTGGTGGGGGGCCGGGGCGAGGTCTGGAAACACCATATATTTT

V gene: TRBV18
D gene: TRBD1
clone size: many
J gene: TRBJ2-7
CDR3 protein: CASSPLRDRVEQYF
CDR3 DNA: TGTGCCAGCTCACCACTCCGGGACAGGGTCGAGCAGTACTTC

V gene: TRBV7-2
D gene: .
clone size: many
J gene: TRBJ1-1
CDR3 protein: CASSSLGQLKAFF
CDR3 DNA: TGTGCCAGCAGCTCGCTCGGACAGCTAAAAGCTTTCTTT

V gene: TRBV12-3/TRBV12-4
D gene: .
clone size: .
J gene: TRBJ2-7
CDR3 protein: CASNLGRGIEQYF
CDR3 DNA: TGTGCCAGCAACCTAGGGAGAGGGATCGAGCAGTACTTC

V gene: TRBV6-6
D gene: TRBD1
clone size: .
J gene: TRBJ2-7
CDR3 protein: CASRLGQGLYEQYF
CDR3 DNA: TGTGCCAGCAGATTAGGACAGGGATTGTACGAGCAGTACTTC

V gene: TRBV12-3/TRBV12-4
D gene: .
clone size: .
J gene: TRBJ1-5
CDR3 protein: CASSLGPRNQPQHF
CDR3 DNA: TGTGCCAGCAGTTTAGGCCCGCGCAATCAGCCCCAGCATTTT

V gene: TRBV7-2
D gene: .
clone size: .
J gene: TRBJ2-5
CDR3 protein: CASSLGGISKETQYF
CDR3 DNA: TGTGCCAGCAGCTTAGGGGGGATTAGCAAAGAGACCCAGTACTTC

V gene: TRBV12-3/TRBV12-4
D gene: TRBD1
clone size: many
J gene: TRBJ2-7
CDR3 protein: CASSLRTGSYEQYF
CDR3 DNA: TGTGCCAGCAGTTTACGGACAGGGTCCTACGAGCAGTACTTC

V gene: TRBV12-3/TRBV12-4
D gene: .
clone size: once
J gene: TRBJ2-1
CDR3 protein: CASSLLTFHEQLF
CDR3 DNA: TGTGCCAGCAGTTTGCTCACCTTCCATGAGCAGTTATTC

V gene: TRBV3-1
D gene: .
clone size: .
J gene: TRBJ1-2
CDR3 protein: CASSQGVRGYYGYTF
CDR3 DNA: TGTGCCAGCAGCCAAGGGGTTAGGGGGTACTATGGCTACACCTTC

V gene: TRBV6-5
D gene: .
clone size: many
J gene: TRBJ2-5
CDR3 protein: CATEDSPKRTQYF
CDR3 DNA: TGTGCCACCGAGGACAGCCCTAAGAGGACCCAGTACTTC

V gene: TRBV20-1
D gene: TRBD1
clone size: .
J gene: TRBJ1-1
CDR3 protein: CSAREGTGGTEAFF
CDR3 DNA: TGCAGTGCTAGAGAGGGGACAGGGGGCACTGAAGCTTTCTTT

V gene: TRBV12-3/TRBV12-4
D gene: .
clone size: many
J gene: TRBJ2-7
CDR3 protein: CASSPTGPVNYEQYF
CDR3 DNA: TGTGCCAGCAGCCCGACAGGACCAGTGAACTACGAGCAGTACTTC

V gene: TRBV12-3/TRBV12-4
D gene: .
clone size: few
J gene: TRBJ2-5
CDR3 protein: CASSSGYQETQYF
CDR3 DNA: TGTGCCAGCAGTTCCGGGTACCAAGAGACCCAGTACTTC

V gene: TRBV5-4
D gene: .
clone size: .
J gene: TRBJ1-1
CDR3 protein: CASSLLGRENTEAFF
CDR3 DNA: TGTGCCAGCAGCTTGTTGGGACGGGAGAACACTGAAGCTTTCTTT

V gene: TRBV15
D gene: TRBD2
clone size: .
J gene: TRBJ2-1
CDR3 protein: CATSRGLAGGTNEQFF
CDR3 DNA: TGTGCCACCAGCAGGGGATTAGCGGGGGGGACCAATGAGCAGTTCTTC

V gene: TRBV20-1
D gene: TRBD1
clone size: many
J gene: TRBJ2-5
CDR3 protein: CSASPGQGAQETQYF
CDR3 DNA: TGCAGTGCGTCACCAGGACAGGGGGCTCAAGAGACCCAGTACTTC

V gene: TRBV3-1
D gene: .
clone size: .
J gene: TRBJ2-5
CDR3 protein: CASSLEPAETQYF
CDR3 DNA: TGTGCCAGCAGCCTTGAGCCTGCAGAGACCCAGTACTTC

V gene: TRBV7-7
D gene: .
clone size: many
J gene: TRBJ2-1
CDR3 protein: CASSSGRTIAYNEQFF
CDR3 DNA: TGTGCTAGCAGCTCCGGGCGGACTATAGCCTACAATGAGCAGTTCTTC

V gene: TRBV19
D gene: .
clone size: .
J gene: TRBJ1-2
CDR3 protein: CASSILSYGYTF
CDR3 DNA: TGTGCCAGTAGTATCCTCAGCTATGGCTACACCTTC

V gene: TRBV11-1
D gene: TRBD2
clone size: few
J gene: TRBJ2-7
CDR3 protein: CASSPGLAVYEQYF
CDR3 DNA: TGTGCCAGCAGCCCAGGACTAGCGGTCTACGAGCAGTACTTC

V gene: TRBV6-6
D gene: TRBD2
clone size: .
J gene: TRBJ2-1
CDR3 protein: CASSNTNSGRGGYNEQFF
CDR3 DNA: TGTGCCAGCAGTAACACAAATAGCGGGAGAGGTGGCTACAATGAGCAGTTCTTC

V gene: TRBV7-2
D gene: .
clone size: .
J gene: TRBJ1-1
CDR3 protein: CASARSHTEAFF
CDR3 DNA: TGTGCCTCAGCAAGGTCCCACACTGAAGCTTTCTTT

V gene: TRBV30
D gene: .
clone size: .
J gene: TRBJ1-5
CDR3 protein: CAWSRDTSNQPQHF
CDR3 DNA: TGTGCCTGGAGTAGGGACACTAGCAATCAGCCCCAGCATTTT

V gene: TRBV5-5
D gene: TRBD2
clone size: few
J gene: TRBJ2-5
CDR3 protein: CASSLMGGLATETQYF
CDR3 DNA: TGTGCCAGCAGCCTCATGGGGGGACTAGCGACAGAGACCCAGTACTTC